This TCR beta chain was identified in a study of cytomegalovirus exposure and HLA in healthy donors. Overall study findings and caveats: Across donors, most TCRs were seen rarely, yet some public ones were widespread. The investigators catalogued 180 or so TCR beta chains as cytomegalovirus-associated. In an earlier analysis, in around 590 donors, most V segments appeared productive either ~87% or ~30% of the time.

Primers included in the PCR were 60 Vbeta and 13 Jbeta primers. The table came from immunoSEQ multiplex PCR; TCRdb's copy has only in-frame clones and leaves some out. The sample holds 110,000 to 150,000 clones; 60% to 80% are singletons and the top ten take around 3.6%. CDR1 and CDR2 from the germline V gene are LNHDA and SQIVND (reference sequence). Trimming took 9 bases from V and 3 from J; bases not matched to a gene: 11. CDR3 size: 15 residues. Notes on this clone: The antigen is undetermined.

The chain links TRBV19 to TRBJ1-5, with TRBD1 matching over 7 bases. The receptor was isolated from a male donor in good health and CMV-seronegative. The specimen was PBMCs. The CDR3 DNA is TGTGCCAGCAACAGAGGCGGGACAGTCAATCAGCCCCAGCATTTT. As protein: CASNRGGTVNQPQHF.